Shown below are 2 T cell receptor beta chains from a single sample sequenced in a study of control samples from healthy donors and cancer patients. The repertoire was sequenced with immunoSEQ multiplex PCR; TCRdb's copy has only in-frame clones and lacks some. The sample holds over 60,000 clones; 65% to 90% are singletons and the top ten take nearly 5.5%. Source material: blood. The origin of the receptors is a man aged 40-50 years in good health.

This clone showed up just once. This chain joins TRBV5-4 and TRBJ2-7; possible D gene TRBD1, 6 bases. Trimming left V 3 bases short and J 4 bases short, with 17 bases between. Germline V CDR1 and CDR2: SGHNT, YYREEE (reference sequence). The length of the CDR3 is 15 residues. The CDR3 spells CASSSYDRSPYEQYF. The DNA for the CDR3 is TGTGCCAGCAGCTCCTATGACAGGTCCCCTTACGAGCAGTACTTC.

This chain joins TRBV5-1 and TRBJ2-7; 7 bases are a match to TRBD1. This CDR3 region has 16 residues. Germline CDR1 is SGHRS and CDR2 is YFSETQ. V gave up 3 bases and J gave up 3 bases; unmatched junction bases: 12. The CDR3 bases are TGCGCCAGCAGCTCCAGGGGGTCCTTCCCCTTCTACGAGCAGTACTTC. It translates to CASSSRGSFPFYEQYF.